This TCR beta chain was profiled in a study of monozygotic twins with inflammatory bowel disease. For every sample, eight separate reactions were used to make cDNA. UMIs containing a 6-nucleotide sample barcode were added via template switching. Two nested PCRs, roughly 16 and 10 cycles, amplified TCRalpha and TCRbeta cDNA. No DNA is given; TCRdb re-called the 5' RACE reads and lists each CDR3 protein once. Its clone listing holds around 370,000 distinct CDR3 sequences. This CDR3 is built from 16 residues. Germline V lookup: CDR1 LGHDT, CDR2 YNNKEL (reference sequence). In the case of this clonotype: Its matching antigen is unknown.

Study-wide results and limits: Using the inverse Simpson index, IBD patients had lower TCRbeta diversity than healthy co-twins.

The sequenced sample was blood. This receptor was identified in a human donor with ulcerative colitis or Crohn's disease, or a healthy co-twin of an affected twin (not recorded which). V and J are TRBV3-1 and TRBJ1-2; checking the TCRdb D call of TRBD1 is not possible without DNA. The CDR3 here is CASSHGQGEGHYGYTF.